This T cell receptor (beta chain) was obtained from a study of identical twins. Only healthy Caucasians were enrolled as donors. One entry per CDR3 protein results from TCRdb running MiXCR on the 5' RACE reads. In the table there are some 440,000 distinct CDR3 sequences, roughly 24% of which are singletons. Germline V gives CDR1 MNHNS, CDR2 SASEGT. CDR3 size: 14 residues. V dropped 6 bases and J dropped 3; count of bases not matched to a gene: 7. In addition, the sample was reused for a study of T cells expressing NK-cell markers.

The TCR was taken from a woman aged 18-29 years in good health. Source material: CD4+ T cells sorted from blood. V and J are TRBV6-1 and TRBJ1-1; TRBD1 matches 7 bases. CDR3 bases: TGTGCCAGCAGCCTGAAGACAGGGTACACTGAAGCTTTCTTT. Residues: CASSLKTGYTEAFF.